The 5 T cell receptor beta chains below all came from one sample that was sequenced in a study of shared clonotypes between healthy human individuals. The assay was immunoSEQ multiplex PCR, and TCRdb's table has in-frame clones only and misses some. The data hold millions of clones, with over 85% observed a single time. The sequenced sample consisted of naive CD4+ T cells sorted from blood. Subset denoted: CD45RA+ positively selected. The receptors originated from a young man in good health.

The chain is built from TRBV4-3 and TRBJ1-6; a possible D gene is TRBD1 (5 bases). V gave up 2 bases and J gave up 5 bases, with 16 bases separating them. Germline V gene sequence: CDR1 LGHNA, CDR2 YSLEER. The CDR3 spans 17 residues. This CDR3 reads CASSQLANRDDNSPLHF. As DNA, the CDR3 is TGCGCCAGCAGCCAATTGGCGAATAGGGACGATAATTCACCCCTCCACTTT.

Only one count was recorded for this clone. The chain carries TRBV19 and TRBJ1-2; 9 bases map to TRBD1. The CDR3 has 17 residues. CDR1 is LNHDA, CDR2 SQIVND, per germline (reference sequence). The V segment lost 0 bases and the J segment 5 bases; nucleotides outside the gene matches: 10. The chain's CDR3 is CASSIDGTRQGGYGYTF. Here the CDR3 DNA reads TGTGCCAGTAGTATAGACGGGACCAGACAGGGGGGATATGGCTACACCTTC.

A word on this clone: This is likely a read error, given that the CDR3 carries no conserved phenylalanine or tryptophan at its end. The chain joins TRBV25-1 to TRBJ1-1; possible D gene TRBD1, 5 bases. The germline V gene encodes CDR1 MGHDK and CDR2 SYGVNS. The germline V and J ends were trimmed by 8 bases and 1 base, with 11 bases remaining between them. This CDR3 is 13 amino acids long. DNA for the CDR3: TGTGCCAGCTGCTCGGGGCCGAACACTGAAGCTTTCCTT. Translating gives CASCSGPNTEAFL.

Here the CDR3 DNA reads TGTGCCAGCAGTCTTGGACAGACAATGAACACTGAAGCTTTCTTT. Residues: CASSLGQTMNTEAFF. This sequence joins TRBV7-8 and TRBJ1-1; D may be TRBD1 (6 bases). CDR3 length: 15 amino acids. V lost 6 bases to trimming and J lost 0 bases, with 14 bases between them. Germline V gene sequence: CDR1 SGHVS, CDR2 FQNEAQ.

V gene TRBV5-1 combines with J gene TRBJ2-1, with 9 bases fitting TRBD2. Trimming at V came to 4 bases and at J to 4 bases, leaving 6 bases not matched to a gene. The germline V gene encodes CDR1 SGHRS and CDR2 YFSETQ. The CDR3 has 15 residues. Here the CDR3 DNA reads TGCGCCAGCAGCCAGACTAGCGGAATATACAATGAGCAGTTCTTC. Encoded protein: CASSQTSGIYNEQFF.